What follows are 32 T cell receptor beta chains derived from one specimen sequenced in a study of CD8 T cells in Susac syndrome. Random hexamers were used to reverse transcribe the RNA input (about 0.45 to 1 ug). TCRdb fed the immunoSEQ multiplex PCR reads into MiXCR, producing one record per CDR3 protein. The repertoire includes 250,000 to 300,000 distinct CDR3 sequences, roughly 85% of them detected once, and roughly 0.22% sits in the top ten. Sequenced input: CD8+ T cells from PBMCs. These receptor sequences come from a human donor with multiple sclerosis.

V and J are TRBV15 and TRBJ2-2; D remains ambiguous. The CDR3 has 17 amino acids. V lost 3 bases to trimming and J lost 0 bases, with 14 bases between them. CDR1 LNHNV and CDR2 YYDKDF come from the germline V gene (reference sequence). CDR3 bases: TGTGCCACCAGCAGTGGGGTCTTGGCGGCGAACACCGGGGAGCTGTTTTTT. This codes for CATSSGVLAANTGELFF.

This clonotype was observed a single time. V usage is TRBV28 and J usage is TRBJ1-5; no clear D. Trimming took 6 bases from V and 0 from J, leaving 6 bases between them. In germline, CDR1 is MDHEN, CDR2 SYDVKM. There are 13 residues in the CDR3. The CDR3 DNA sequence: TGTGCCAGCAGCGACATTAGCAATCAGCCCCAGCATTTT. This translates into CASSDISNQPQHF.

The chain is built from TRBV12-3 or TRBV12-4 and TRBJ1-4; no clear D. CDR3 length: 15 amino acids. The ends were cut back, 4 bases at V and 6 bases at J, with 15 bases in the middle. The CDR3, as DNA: TGTGCCAGCAGTTCGATCGGGGAGGTGGATGAAAAACTGTTTTTT. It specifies CASSSIGEVDEKLFF.

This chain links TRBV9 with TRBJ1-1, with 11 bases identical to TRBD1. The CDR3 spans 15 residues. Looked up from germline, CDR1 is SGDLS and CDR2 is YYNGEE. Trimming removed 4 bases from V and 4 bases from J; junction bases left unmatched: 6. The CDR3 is CASSSRTGGGTEAFF. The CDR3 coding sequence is TGTGCCAGCAGCTCCCGGACAGGGGGCGGCACTGAAGCTTTCTTT. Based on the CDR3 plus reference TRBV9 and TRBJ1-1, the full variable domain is DSGVTQTPKHLITATGQRVTLRCSPRSGDLSVYWYQQSLDQGLQFLIQYYNGEERAKGNILERFSAQQFPDLHSELNLSSLELGDSALYFCASSSRTGGGTEAFFGQGTRLTVV.

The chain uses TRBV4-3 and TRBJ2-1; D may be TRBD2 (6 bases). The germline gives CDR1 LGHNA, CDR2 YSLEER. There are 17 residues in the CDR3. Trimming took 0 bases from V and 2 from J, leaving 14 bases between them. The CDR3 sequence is CASSQDVSLAPYNEQFF. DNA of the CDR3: TGCGCCAGCAGCCAAGATGTTAGTCTAGCGCCCTACAATGAGCAGTTCTTC.

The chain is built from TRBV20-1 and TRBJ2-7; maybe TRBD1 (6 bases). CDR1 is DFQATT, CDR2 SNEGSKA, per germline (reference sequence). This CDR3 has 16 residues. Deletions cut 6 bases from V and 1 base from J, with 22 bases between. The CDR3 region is CSAYRGRQEFSYEQYF. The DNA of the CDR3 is TGCAGTGCCTATAGGGGCCGACAGGAGTTTTCCTACGAGCAGTACTTC.

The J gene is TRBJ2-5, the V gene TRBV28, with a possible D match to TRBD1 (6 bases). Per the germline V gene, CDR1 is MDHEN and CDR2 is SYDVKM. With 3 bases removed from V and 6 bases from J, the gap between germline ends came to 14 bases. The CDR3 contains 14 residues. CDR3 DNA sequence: TGTGCCAGCAGTTTTTTGGGAAGGGGGAAGACCCAGTACTTC. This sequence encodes CASSFLGRGKTQYF.

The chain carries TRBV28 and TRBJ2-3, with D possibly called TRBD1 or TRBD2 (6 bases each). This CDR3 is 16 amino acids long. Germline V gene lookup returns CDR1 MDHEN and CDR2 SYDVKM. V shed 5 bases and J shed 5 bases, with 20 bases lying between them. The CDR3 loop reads CASSENLGGAVDTQYF. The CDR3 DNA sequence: TGTGCCAGCAGTGAAAACTTGGGGGGCGCGGTAGATACGCAGTATTTT.

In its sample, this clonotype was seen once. Written as DNA, the CDR3 is TGTGCCAGCAGCTTTGGGAGCCCTCTGGGTGAAAATGGCTACACCTTC. Translating it yields CASSFGSPLGENGYTF. This sequence joins TRBV5-6 and TRBJ1-2; D unresolved. V was pared by 2 bases and J by 6 bases, with 20 bases between. The germline gives CDR1 SGHDT, CDR2 YYEEEE. CDR3 length: 16 amino acids.

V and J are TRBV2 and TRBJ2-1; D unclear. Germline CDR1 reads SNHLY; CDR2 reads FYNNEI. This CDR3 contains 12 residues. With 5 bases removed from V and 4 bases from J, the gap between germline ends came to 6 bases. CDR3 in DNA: TGTGCCAGCAGTCGTCCATACAATGAGCAGTTCTTC. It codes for CASSRPYNEQFF.

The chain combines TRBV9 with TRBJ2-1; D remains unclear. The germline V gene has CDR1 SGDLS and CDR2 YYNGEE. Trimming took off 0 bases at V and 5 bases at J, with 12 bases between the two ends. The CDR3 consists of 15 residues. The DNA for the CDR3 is TGTGCCAGCAGCGTAGTAGGTAACGAGAACAATGAGCAGTTCTTC. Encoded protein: CASSVVGNENNEQFF.

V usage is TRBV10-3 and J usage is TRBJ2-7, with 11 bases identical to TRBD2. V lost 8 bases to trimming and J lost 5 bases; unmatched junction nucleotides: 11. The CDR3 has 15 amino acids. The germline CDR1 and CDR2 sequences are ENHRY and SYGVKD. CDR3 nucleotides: TGTGCCATCGGAAGGTGGGCTAGCGGGAGGAACGAGCAGTACTTC. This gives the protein CAIGRWASGRNEQYF.

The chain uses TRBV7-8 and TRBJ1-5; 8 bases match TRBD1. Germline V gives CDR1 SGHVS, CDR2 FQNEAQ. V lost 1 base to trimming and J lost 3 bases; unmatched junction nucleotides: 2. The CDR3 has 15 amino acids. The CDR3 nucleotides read TGTGCCAGCAGCTTAGTGGGACAGGACAATCAGCCCCAGCATTTT. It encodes CASSLVGQDNQPQHF.

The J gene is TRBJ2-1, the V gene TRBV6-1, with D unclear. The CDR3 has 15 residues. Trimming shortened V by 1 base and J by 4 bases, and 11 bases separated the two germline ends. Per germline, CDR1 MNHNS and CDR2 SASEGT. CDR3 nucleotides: TGTGCCAGCAGTGAAGAGGACGTAAGGTACAATGAGCAGTTCTTC. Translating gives CASSEEDVRYNEQFF.

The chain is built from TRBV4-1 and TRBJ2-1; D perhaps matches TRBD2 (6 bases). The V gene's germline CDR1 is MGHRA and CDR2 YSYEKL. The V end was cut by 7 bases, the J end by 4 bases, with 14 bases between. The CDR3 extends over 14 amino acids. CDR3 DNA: TGCGCCAGCAACGGGGGACGGATTTACAATGAGCAGTTCTTC. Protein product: CASNGGRIYNEQFF.

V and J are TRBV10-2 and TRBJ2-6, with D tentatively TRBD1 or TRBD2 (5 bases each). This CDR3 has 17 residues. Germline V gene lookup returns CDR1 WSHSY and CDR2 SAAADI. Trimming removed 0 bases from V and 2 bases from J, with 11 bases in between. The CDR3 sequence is CASSESAGSTGANVLTF. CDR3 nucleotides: TGCGCCAGCAGTGAGTCGGCAGGGAGCACTGGGGCCAACGTCCTGACTTTC.

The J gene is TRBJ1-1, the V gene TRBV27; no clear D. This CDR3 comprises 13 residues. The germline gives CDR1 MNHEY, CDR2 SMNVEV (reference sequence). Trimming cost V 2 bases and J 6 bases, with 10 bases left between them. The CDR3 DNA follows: TGTGCCAGCAGTTTAGCGGCTTTGGCTGAAGCTTTCTTT. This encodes CASSLAALAEAFF.

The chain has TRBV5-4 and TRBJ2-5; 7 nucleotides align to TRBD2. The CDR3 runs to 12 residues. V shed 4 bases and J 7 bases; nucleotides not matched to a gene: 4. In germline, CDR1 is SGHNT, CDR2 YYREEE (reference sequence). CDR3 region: CASSAGGGTQYF. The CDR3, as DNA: TGTGCCAGCAGCGCGGGCGGGGGGACCCAGTACTTC.

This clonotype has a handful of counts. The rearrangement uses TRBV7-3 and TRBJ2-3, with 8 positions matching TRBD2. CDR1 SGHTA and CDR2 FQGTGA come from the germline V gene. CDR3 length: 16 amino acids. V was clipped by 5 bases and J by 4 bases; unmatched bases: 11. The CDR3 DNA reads TGTGCCAGCAGCCCCCATGGTACGGGACTAGCAGATACGCAGTATTTT. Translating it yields CASSPHGTGLADTQYF.

CDR3 nucleotide sequence: TGTGCCAGCAGCCATAAGAGCTACACAGGGGGCGCACACTACGAGCAGTACTTC. Translated: CASSHKSYTGGAHYEQYF. The chain links TRBV3-1 to TRBJ2-7; the match to TRBD1 covers 9 bases. CDR1 LGHDT and CDR2 YNNKEL come from the germline V gene (reference sequence). The V segment lost 3 bases and the J segment 3 bases; nucleotides outside the gene matches: 15. This CDR3 region has 18 residues.

In nucleotides, the CDR3 is TGTGCCAGCTGCCCCGGGACCGGGGGTGAGCAGTTCTTC. It is translated as CASCPGTGGEQFF. The V gene is TRBV5-6, the J gene TRBJ2-1, with D perhaps matching TRBD2 (6 bases). Per germline, CDR1 SGHDT and CDR2 YYEEEE. This CDR3 contains 13 residues. Trimming stripped 7 bases from V and 9 bases from J, with 17 bases between.

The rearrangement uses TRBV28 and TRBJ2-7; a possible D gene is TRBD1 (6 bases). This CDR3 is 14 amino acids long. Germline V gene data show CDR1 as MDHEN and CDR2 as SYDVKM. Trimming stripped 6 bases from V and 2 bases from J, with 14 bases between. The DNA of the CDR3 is TGTGCCAGCAGCCGCTCAACAGGGACCTACGAGCAGTACTTC. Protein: CASSRSTGTYEQYF.

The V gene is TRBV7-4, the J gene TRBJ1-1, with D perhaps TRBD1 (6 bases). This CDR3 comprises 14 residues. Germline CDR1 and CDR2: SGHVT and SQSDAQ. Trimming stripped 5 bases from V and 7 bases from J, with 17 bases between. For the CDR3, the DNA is TGTGCCAGCAGCCCCCGGGACACCCTGATTGAAGCTTTCTTT. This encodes CASSPRDTLIEAFF.

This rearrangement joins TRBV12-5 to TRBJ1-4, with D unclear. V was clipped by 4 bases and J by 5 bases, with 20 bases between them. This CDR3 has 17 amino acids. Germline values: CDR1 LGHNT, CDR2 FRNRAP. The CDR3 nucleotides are TGTGCTAGTGGTTCCCCGGCACGGGAGAACCAAAATGAAAAACTGTTTTTT. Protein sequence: CASGSPARENQNEKLFF. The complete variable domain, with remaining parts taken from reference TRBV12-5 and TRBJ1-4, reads DARVTQTPRHKVTEMGQEVTMRCQPILGHNTVFWYRQTMMQGLELLAYFRNRAPLDDSGMPKDRFSAEMPDATLATLKIQPSEPRDSAVYFCASGSPARENQNEKLFFGSGTQLSVL.

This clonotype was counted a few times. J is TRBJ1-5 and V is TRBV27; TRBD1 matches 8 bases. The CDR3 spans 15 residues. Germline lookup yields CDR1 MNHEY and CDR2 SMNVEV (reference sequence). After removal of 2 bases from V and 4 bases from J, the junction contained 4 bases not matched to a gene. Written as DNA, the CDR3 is TGTGCCAGCAGTTTAGGTACAGGGGGAAATCAGCCCCAGCATTTT. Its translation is CASSLGTGGNQPQHF.

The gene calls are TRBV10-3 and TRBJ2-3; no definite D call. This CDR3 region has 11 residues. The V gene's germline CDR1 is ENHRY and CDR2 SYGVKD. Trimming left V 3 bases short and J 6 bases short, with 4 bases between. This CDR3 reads CAISEGDTQYF. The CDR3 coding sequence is TGTGCCATCAGTGAAGGGGATACGCAGTATTTT.

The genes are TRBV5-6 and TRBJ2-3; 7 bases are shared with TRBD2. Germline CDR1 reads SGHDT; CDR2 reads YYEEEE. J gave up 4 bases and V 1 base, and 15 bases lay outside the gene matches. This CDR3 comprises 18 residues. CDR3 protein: CASSLYLAGVRQADTQYF. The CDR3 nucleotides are TGTGCCAGCAGCTTGTATTTGGCGGGAGTGAGGCAGGCAGATACGCAGTATTTT.

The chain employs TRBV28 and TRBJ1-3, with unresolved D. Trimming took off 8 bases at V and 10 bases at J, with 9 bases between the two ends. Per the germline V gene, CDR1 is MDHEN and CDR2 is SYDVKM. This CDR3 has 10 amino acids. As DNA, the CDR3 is TGTGCCAGCGGCTCTGTGACCATATATTTT. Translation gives CASGSVTIYF.

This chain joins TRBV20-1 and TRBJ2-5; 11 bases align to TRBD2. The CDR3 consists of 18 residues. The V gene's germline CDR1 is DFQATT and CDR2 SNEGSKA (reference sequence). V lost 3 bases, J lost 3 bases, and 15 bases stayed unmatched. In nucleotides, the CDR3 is TGCAGTGCTAGTCGGTATCTTGCGGGACTAGCGGTTGAAGAGACCCAGTACTTC. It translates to CSASRYLAGLAVEETQYF.

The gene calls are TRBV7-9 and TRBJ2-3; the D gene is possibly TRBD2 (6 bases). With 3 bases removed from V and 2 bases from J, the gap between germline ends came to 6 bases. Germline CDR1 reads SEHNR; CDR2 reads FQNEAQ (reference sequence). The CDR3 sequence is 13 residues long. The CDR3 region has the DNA TGTGCCAGCAGCTTGCGGGACACAGATACGCAGTATTTT. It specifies CASSLRDTDTQYF. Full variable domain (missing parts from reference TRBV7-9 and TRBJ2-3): DTGVSQNPRHKITKRGQNVTFRCDPISEHNRLYWYRQTLGQGPEFLTYFQNEAQLEKSRLLSDRFSAERPKGSFSTLEIQRTEQGDSAMYLCASSLRDTDTQYFGPGTRLTVL.

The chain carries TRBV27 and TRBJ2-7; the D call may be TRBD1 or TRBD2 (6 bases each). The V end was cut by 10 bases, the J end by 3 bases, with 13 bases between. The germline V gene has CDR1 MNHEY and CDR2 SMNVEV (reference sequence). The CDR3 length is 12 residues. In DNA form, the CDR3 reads TGTGCCACCCGGGGGCTAGACTACGAGCAGTACTTC. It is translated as CATRGLDYEQYF.

The CDR3 nucleotides read TGTGCCAGCAGCGACCCGCGACAGGGGAGCAACGAGCAGTACTTC. It translates to CASSDPRQGSNEQYF. The V and J genes are TRBV13 and TRBJ2-7, with 8 nucleotides matching TRBD1. The CDR3 length is 15 residues. V gave up 5 bases and J gave up 5 bases; unmatched junction bases: 11. The germline V gene encodes CDR1 PRHDT and CDR2 FYEKMQ (reference sequence).